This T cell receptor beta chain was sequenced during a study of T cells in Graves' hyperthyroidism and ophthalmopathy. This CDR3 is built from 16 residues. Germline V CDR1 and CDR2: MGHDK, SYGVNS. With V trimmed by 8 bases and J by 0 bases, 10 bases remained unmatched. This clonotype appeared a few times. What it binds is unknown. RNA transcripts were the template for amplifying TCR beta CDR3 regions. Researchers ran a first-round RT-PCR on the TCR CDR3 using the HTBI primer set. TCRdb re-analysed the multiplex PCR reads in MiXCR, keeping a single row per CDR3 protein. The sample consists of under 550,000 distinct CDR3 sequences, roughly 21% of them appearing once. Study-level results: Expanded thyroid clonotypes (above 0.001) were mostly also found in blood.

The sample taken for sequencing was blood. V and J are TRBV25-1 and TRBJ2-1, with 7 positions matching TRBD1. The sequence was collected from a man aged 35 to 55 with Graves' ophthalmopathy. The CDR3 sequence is CASLPSDRSSYNEQFF. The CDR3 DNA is TGTGCCAGCCTTCCCTCGGACAGGAGCTCCTACAATGAGCAGTTCTTC.